Reported below is one T cell receptor beta chain. The antigen is not known. Produced via immunoSEQ multiplex PCR; TCRdb's table is partial and in-frame only. The table includes some 49,000 clones, approximately 90% detected once. The source of the sample is a study of PD-L1 blockade in urothelial cancer. General study results and limits: The study found that durable-benefit patients expanded tumor-associated blood clones more at 3 weeks.

Germline V gene lookup returns CDR1 LGHNA and CDR2 YNFKEQ. This CDR3 is built from 13 residues. Trimming left V 8 bases short and J 5 bases short, with 16 bases between. This material consisted of PBMCs, taken around atezolizumab (anti-PD-L1) treatment. The sequence came from a man in his 60s with urothelial cancer. The chain joins TRBV4-2 to TRBJ2-7; TRBD1 is a possible D gene (6 bases). The CDR3 region is CASGLQGYDEQYF. Here the CDR3 DNA reads TGTGCCAGCGGTCTACAGGGTTACGACGAGCAGTACTTC.